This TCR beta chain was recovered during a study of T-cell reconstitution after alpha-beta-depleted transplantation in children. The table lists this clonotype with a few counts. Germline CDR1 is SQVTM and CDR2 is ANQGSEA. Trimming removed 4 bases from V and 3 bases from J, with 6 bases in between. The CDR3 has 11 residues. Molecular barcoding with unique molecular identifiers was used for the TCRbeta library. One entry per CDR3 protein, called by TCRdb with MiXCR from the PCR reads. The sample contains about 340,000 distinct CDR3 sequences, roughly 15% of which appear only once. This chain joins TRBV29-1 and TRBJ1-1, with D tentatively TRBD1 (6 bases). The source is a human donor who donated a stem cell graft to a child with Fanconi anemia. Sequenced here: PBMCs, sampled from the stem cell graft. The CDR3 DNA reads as TGCAGCGTTGCAGGGGACACTGAAGCTTTCTTT. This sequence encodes CSVAGDTEAFF.